The 25 T cell receptor beta chains below come from one sample, sequenced in a study of blood T cell repertoires in COVID-19. Using immunoSEQ multiplex PCR, the repertoire was profiled, and TCRdb retains in-frame clones only, with some absent. Of 200,000 or so clones listed, approximately 88% are singletons. The sample taken for sequencing was PBMCs or T cells enriched from blood (not recorded which). All receptors derive from a woman aged 25 to 39 who had been exposed to COVID-19.

V and J are TRBV28 and TRBJ2-7; tentatively, D is TRBD2 (6 bases). Germline lookup yields CDR1 MDHEN and CDR2 SYDVKM. The length of the CDR3 is 13 residues. V lost 6 bases and J 5 bases, leaving 14 bases between the germline ends. CDR3 bases: TGTGCCAGCAGGAGTGGAGGGGCCCACGAGCAGTACTTC. Amino acids: CASRSGGAHEQYF.

This sequence joins TRBV19 and TRBJ2-7; the D is unclear. CDR1 and CDR2 from the germline V gene are LNHDA and SQIVND (reference sequence). This CDR3 is 14 amino acids long. V shed 2 bases and J shed 0 bases, with 8 bases lying between them. CDR3 DNA sequence: TGTGCCAGTAGTATACAGATATTCTCCTACGAGCAGTACTTC. Amino acids: CASSIQIFSYEQYF. Full variable domain (outside the CDR3, taken from reference TRBV19 and TRBJ2-7): DGGITQSPKYLFRKEGQNVTLSCEQNLNHDAMYWYRQDPGQGLRLIYYSQIVNDFQKGDIAEGYSVSREKKESFPLTVTSAQKNPTAFYLCASSIQIFSYEQYFGPGTRLTVT.

This clone was found once. V usage is TRBV5-6 and J usage is TRBJ2-2; 7 bases are shared with TRBD1. The CDR3 extends over 14 amino acids. After removal of 4 bases from V and 2 bases from J, the junction contained 2 bases not matched to a gene. CDR1 and CDR2 from the germline V gene are SGHDT and YYEEEE. The CDR3 region is CASSGTVNTGELFF. The DNA for the CDR3 is TGTGCCAGCAGCGGGACAGTAAACACCGGGGAGCTGTTTTTT.

This clone came up once. The chain couples TRBV11-2 to TRBJ2-1, with D possibly TRBD2 on 6 matching bases. From germline, CDR1 is SGHAT and CDR2 FQNNGV. V shed 3 bases and J shed 7 bases, with 13 bases lying between them. The length of the CDR3 is 14 residues. The DNA of the CDR3 is TGTGCCAGCAGCTTGTTATTCGCGGGAAATGAGCAGTTCTTC. Its translation is CASSLLFAGNEQFF.

J is TRBJ2-2 and V is TRBV2; TRBD1 agrees at 8 bases. V shed 6 bases and J 8 bases; nucleotides not matched to a gene: 11. CDR1 and CDR2 from the germline V gene are SNHLY and FYNNEI. This CDR3 contains 15 residues. CDR3 nucleotides: TGTGCCAGCAGGGAGGACAGGGTCCTAAGAGGGGAGCTGTTTTTT. It codes for CASREDRVLRGELFF.

To note about this clone: Its ends do not fully match the called genes, so a read error is possible. V usage is TRBV3-1 (or the pseudogene TRBV3-2) and J usage is TRBJ2-6; 8 bases are a match to TRBD2. There are 15 residues in the CDR3. Germline loops: CDR1 LGHDT, CDR2 YNNKEL (reference sequence). Here the CDR3 reads CAPRRGGAGANVLTF. CDR3 bases: TGCGCCCCCCGCCGGGGGGGGGCCGGGGCCAACGTCCTGACTTTC.

The chain combines TRBV5-1 with TRBJ2-1; TRBD1 aligns across 8 bases. Trimming removed 0 bases from V and 10 bases from J; junction bases left unmatched: 9. Germline V lookup: CDR1 SGHRS, CDR2 YFSETQ. The CDR3 extends over 15 amino acids. The CDR3: CASSLEAGPGGEQFF. CDR3 sequence (DNA): TGCGCCAGCAGCTTGGAAGCTGGGCCAGGGGGCGAGCAGTTCTTC.

The chain uses TRBV5-4 and TRBJ1-1; possible D gene TRBD1, 6 bases. The CDR3 loop spans 16 amino acids. V was cut by 6 bases and J by 1 base, with 19 bases left in between. Germline CDR1 and CDR2: SGHNT and YYREEE (reference sequence). The CDR3: CASTMGGRGRNTEAFF. The CDR3 DNA is TGTGCCAGCACCATGGGCGGGCGGGGGCGGAACACTGAAGCTTTCTTT.

The chain recombines TRBV7-9 with TRBJ1-1, with a weak D call TRBD1 (5 bases). The germline CDR1 and CDR2 sequences are SEHNR and FQNEAQ (reference sequence). The CDR3 runs 15 residues. Trimming shortened V by 1 base and J by 0 bases, and 9 bases separated the two germline ends. The DNA of the CDR3 is TGTGCCAGCAGCTTAGTCGGGGGAATGAACACTGAAGCTTTCTTT. Translation: CASSLVGGMNTEAFF.

The CDR3 region has the DNA TGTGCCAGCAGTCTCGGACAGCTTGAAGCTTTCTTT. Amino acids: CASSLGQLEAFF. The chain uses TRBV25-1 and TRBJ1-1, with D possibly TRBD1 on 6 matching bases. V lost 5 bases and J 7 bases, leaving 11 bases between the germline ends. The CDR3 runs 12 residues. Germline lookup yields CDR1 MGHDK and CDR2 SYGVNS.

This clone has more than one count but fewer than ten. J is TRBJ1-1 and V is TRBV11-2; 7 nucleotides align to TRBD1. The V segment lost 2 bases and the J segment 10 bases; nucleotides outside the gene matches: 10. CDR3 size: 14 residues. Germline V gene sequence: CDR1 SGHAT, CDR2 FQNNGV. The CDR3 reads CASSLQRTGARAFF. The CDR3 DNA reads TGTGCCAGCAGCTTACAGCGTACAGGGGCCAGAGCTTTCTTT. Combining the CDR3 with reference TRBV11-2 and TRBJ1-1 gives the whole variable domain EAGVAQSPRYKIIEKRQSVAFWCNPISGHATLYWYQQILGQGPKLLIQFQNNGVVDDSQLPKDRFSAERLKGVDSTLKIQPAKLEDSAVYLCASSLQRTGARAFFGQGTRLTVV.

The V gene is TRBV18, the J gene TRBJ1-6; no reliable D call. This CDR3 region has 16 residues. Trimming cost V 6 bases and J 7 bases, with 19 bases left between them. Germline-derived CDR1 and CDR2 are KGHSH and LQKENI. Here the CDR3 reads CASSGNFERRNSPLHF. In DNA, the CDR3 is TGTGCCAGCTCGGGTAACTTTGAGAGGAGGAATTCACCCCTCCACTTT.

The chain's CDR3 is CASSLGIGRLDNEQFF. In DNA, the CDR3 is TGTGCCAGCAGCTTAGGGATAGGGAGACTAGACAATGAGCAGTTCTTC. The chain couples TRBV11-1 to TRBJ2-1, with D maybe TRBD2 (6 bases). The CDR3 has 16 amino acids. V dropped 1 base and J dropped 5 bases, with 15 bases sitting between them. CDR1 is SGHAT and CDR2 is FQDESV in the germline V gene (reference sequence). The full variable domain, rest sourced from reference TRBV11-1 and TRBJ2-1, is EAEVAQSPRYKITEKSQAVAFWCDPISGHATLYWYRQILGQGPELLVQFQDESVVDDSQLPKDRFSAERLKGVDSTLKIQPAELGDSAMYLCASSLGIGRLDNEQFFGPGTRLTVL.

The chain is built from TRBV30 and TRBJ1-1, with a tentative D call TRBD1 (6 bases). Germline V lookup: CDR1 GTSNPN, CDR2 SVGIG (reference sequence). V shed 0 bases and J shed 1 base, with 15 bases lying between them. The CDR3 has 16 amino acids. CDR3 sequence reads: CAWSVPGHPTNTEAFF. DNA of the CDR3: TGTGCCTGGAGTGTACCGGGACACCCAACGAACACTGAAGCTTTCTTT.

For the CDR3, the DNA is TGTGCCAGCAGCTTAGCGCAGGGCACGACCACTGAAGCTTTCTTT. This gives the protein CASSLAQGTTTEAFF. The chain joins TRBV7-2 to TRBJ1-1; tentatively, D is TRBD1 (5 bases). The V gene's germline CDR1 is SGHTA and CDR2 FQGNSA. Trimming removed 0 bases from V and 4 bases from J, with 12 bases in between. CDR3 length equals 15 residues.

This rearrangement joins TRBV7-2 to TRBJ1-1; D remains ambiguous. Trimming stripped 4 bases from V and 4 bases from J, with 19 bases between. The V gene's germline CDR1 is SGHTA and CDR2 FQGNSA. The CDR3 loop spans 16 amino acids. CDR3 nucleotides: TGTGCCAGCAGCTCCTATTTGCGGGCGGTGACCACTGAAGCTTTCTTT. Translation gives CASSSYLRAVTTEAFF.

The V call is TRBV20-1, the J call TRBJ1-1, with 8 positions matching TRBD1. This CDR3 contains 10 residues. Germline CDR1 is DFQATT and CDR2 is SNEGSKA (reference sequence). Trimming cost V 6 bases and J 11 bases; bases outside gene matches: 5. CDR3 sequence (DNA): TGCAGTGCAATGGACAGGGCGGCTTTCTTT. As protein: CSAMDRAAFF.

Written as DNA, the CDR3 is TGTGCCAGCAGCTCGGGACAGGAGTATTACGAGCAGTACTTC. It yields the protein CASSSGQEYYEQYF. The chain carries TRBV13 and TRBJ2-7, with 8 bases that match TRBD1. Germline lookup yields CDR1 PRHDT and CDR2 FYEKMQ (reference sequence). The CDR3 extends over 14 amino acids. J lost 4 bases, V lost 4 bases, and 6 bases had no gene match.

The chain employs TRBV27 and TRBJ1-5; D is perhaps TRBD1 (5 bases). This CDR3 contains 15 residues. Trimming pared 5 bases from V and 7 bases from J, leaving 18 bases between. Looked up from germline, CDR1 is MNHEY and CDR2 is SMNVEV (reference sequence). This CDR3 is CASSPKAGPFQPQHF. The CDR3 coding sequence is TGTGCCAGCAGTCCAAAGGCAGGGCCATTCCAGCCCCAGCATTTT.

The V and J genes are TRBV21-1 and TRBJ2-7; whether TRBD1, the table's D call, matches the DNA was not checked. TRBV21-1 is listed as a pseudogene. The CDR3 extends over 16 amino acids. CDR3 residues: CASSKGSEDRTYEQYF. The CDR3 DNA is TGTGCCAGCAGCAAAGGCTCCGAAGACAGGACCTACGAGCAGTACTTC.

Here the CDR3 reads CASSLYLQGSNSPLHF. In DNA form, the CDR3 reads TGTGCCAGCAGCCTATACCTACAGGGTAGCAATTCACCCCTCCACTTT. This chain links TRBV3-1 (or the pseudogene TRBV3-2) with TRBJ1-6; TRBD1 is a possible D gene (6 bases). V gave up 4 bases and J gave up 7 bases, with 17 bases separating them. CDR3 length: 16 residues. Germline CDR1 is LGHDT and CDR2 is YNNKEL (reference sequence).

J is TRBJ2-7 and V is TRBV6-5; 7 bases align to TRBD1. The CDR3 has 14 amino acids. The V and J ends lost 7 bases and 0 bases, in that order; junction bases with no gene match: 6. Germline V lookup: CDR1 MNHEY, CDR2 SVGAGI. CDR3 DNA sequence: TGTGCCAGCACTGGGGACAGCGGCTCCTACGAGCAGTACTTC. The encoded protein is CASTGDSGSYEQYF.

The V call is TRBV9, the J call TRBJ1-3, with D possibly matching TRBD1 (5 bases). Germline values: CDR1 SGDLS, CDR2 YYNGEE. Trimming took off 0 bases at V and 4 bases at J, with 17 bases between the two ends. This CDR3 region has 17 residues. CDR3 DNA: TGTGCCAGCAGCGTAGAGCCCCGGCCAGGGCTAGGAAACACCATATATTTT. Its protein product is CASSVEPRPGLGNTIYF.

The chain couples TRBV10-3 to TRBJ2-7; TRBD1 aligns across 8 bases. The length of the CDR3 is 14 residues. V dropped 2 bases and J dropped 7; count of bases not matched to a gene: 7. Germline V lookup: CDR1 ENHRY, CDR2 SYGVKD. CDR3 loop: CAISETIDRGEQYF. CDR3 in DNA: TGTGCCATCAGTGAGACCATCGACAGGGGAGAGCAGTACTTC.

This chain joins TRBV5-4 and TRBJ1-6, with 8 bases lining up with TRBD1. The CDR3 spans 15 residues. CDR1 is SGHNT, CDR2 YYREEE, per germline (reference sequence). After removal of 1 base from V and 6 bases from J, the junction contained 3 bases not matched to a gene. The chain's CDR3 is CASSLNTGGNSPLHF. CDR3 nucleotides: TGTGCCAGCAGCTTGAATACAGGGGGTAATTCACCCCTCCACTTT.